Following are 21 T cell receptor beta chains from one sample sequenced in a study of molecular identifiers for immune sequencing clone quantification. TCRdb recomputed calls from the PCR reads with MiXCR, one row per CDR3 protein. This table has about 640,000 distinct CDR3 sequences, 20% appearing once. Sequenced material: naive CD8+ T cells from blood, with Jurkat cell RNA spiked in. Subset reported: FACS-sorted CD8+CD4-CCR7+CD45RA+ naive T cells. The receptors come from a human donor in good health. Some libraries in this study had Jurkat cell RNA spiked in.

In its sample, this clonotype was seen a few times. The J gene is TRBJ2-7, the V gene TRBV6-5; D is undetermined. Trimming stripped 3 bases from V and 4 bases from J, with 13 bases between. This CDR3 region has 14 residues. Germline V gene data show CDR1 as MNHEY and CDR2 as SVGAGI. This CDR3 is CASSYYASSYEQYF. In nucleotides, the CDR3 is TGTGCCAGCAGTTATTATGCCTCTTCATACGAGCAGTACTTC.

To note about this clonotype: A read error is possible here, since a much larger clone lies one base away. CDR3 residues: CASSRTSVYTEALF. The CDR3 DNA reads as TGCGCCAGCAGCCGAACCAGCGTTTACACTGAAGCTCTCTTT. The chain uses TRBV4-3 and TRBJ1-1, with D hard to call. There are 14 residues in the CDR3. CDR1 is LGHNA, CDR2 YSLEER, per germline.

This clonotype was detected a few times. This sequence joins TRBV14 and TRBJ2-3; 14 bases agree with TRBD2. This CDR3 spans 18 amino acids. Trimming cost V 2 bases and J 3 bases; bases outside gene matches: 7. The germline gives CDR1 SGHDN, CDR2 FVKESK. CDR3 in DNA: TGTGCCAGCAGCCAACGGACTAGCGGGGGGATTGGGACAGATACGCAGTATTTT. Translating it yields CASSQRTSGGIGTDTQYF.

On this clonotype itself: Possible read error: a much larger clone is one base away. As the CDR3 is not closed by the conserved phenylalanine or tryptophan, this likely results from a read error. The chain carries TRBV7-9 and TRBJ1-1; D gene uncertain. The CDR3 consists of 11 residues. Trimming shortened V by 7 bases and J by 5 bases, and 8 bases separated the two germline ends. Germline CDR1 reads SEHNR; CDR2 reads FQNEAQ (reference sequence). Here the CDR3 reads CASKAGTEAFS. CDR3 coding DNA: TGTGCCAGCAAGGCGGGAACTGAAGCTTTCTCT.

This clonotype has at least ten counts. The chain carries TRBV6-5 and TRBJ1-5; D is unresolved. The V gene's germline CDR1 is MNHEY and CDR2 SVGAGI. Trimming cost V 2 bases and J 0 bases, with 2 bases left between them. CDR3 length: 13 amino acids. The CDR3 is CASSYVSNQPQHF. CDR3 bases: TGTGCCAGCAGTTACGTTAGCAATCAGCCCCAGCATTTT.

This clonotype has only a few counts. This chain's CDR3 is CASGLLGRGETQYF. CDR3 sequence (DNA): TGTGCTAGTGGTTTGTTAGGCCGCGGGGAGACCCAGTACTTC. V gene TRBV12-5 combines with J gene TRBJ2-5; maybe TRBD2 (5 bases). The CDR3 is 14 residues long. CDR1 and CDR2 (germline): LGHNT, FRNRAP. Trimming cost V 2 bases and J 5 bases, with 12 bases left between them.

The V and J genes are TRBV4-3 and TRBJ2-7; TRBD2 aligns across 8 bases. Germline CDR1 is LGHNA and CDR2 is YSLEER. The CDR3 sequence is 17 residues long. V was pared by 1 base and J by 4 bases, with 12 bases of the junction left unmatched. The CDR3 loop reads CASSQVGGGGPGYEQYF. The DNA of the CDR3 is TGCGCCAGCAGCCAAGTTGGGGGCGGGGGGCCAGGGTACGAGCAGTACTTC.

This clonotype was detected ten times or more. This chain links TRBV11-2 with TRBJ2-7, with a weak D call TRBD2 (5 bases). With 1 base removed from V and 9 bases from J, the gap between germline ends came to 7 bases. CDR1 and CDR2 (germline): SGHAT, FQNNGV. There are 11 residues in the CDR3. This CDR3 reads CASSLAGWQYF. The DNA for the CDR3 is TGTGCCAGCAGCTTAGCGGGGTGGCAGTACTTC.

This clonotype was counted a few times. The rearrangement links TRBV2 to TRBJ2-7; weak D call: TRBD2 (5 bases). The germline V gene has CDR1 SNHLY and CDR2 FYNNEI. The CDR3 has 15 amino acids. Between the trimmed V and J ends, which lost 1 base and 2 bases, there was a span of 12 bases. The CDR3 loop reads CASSEGMRVTYEQYF. The CDR3 nucleotides read TGTGCCAGCAGTGAAGGAATGCGGGTTACCTACGAGCAGTACTTC.

Ten or more counts support this clonotype. CDR3 sequence (DNA): TGTGCCAGCAGCTTAGATCAGATTTCGGGATGGGAAAAACTGTTTTTT. It is translated as CASSLDQISGWEKLFF. The J gene is TRBJ1-4, the V gene TRBV7-2; D is undetermined. The CDR3 has 16 residues. V was clipped by 1 base and J by 8 bases, with 17 bases between them. Germline V gene lookup returns CDR1 SGHTA and CDR2 FQGNSA.

This clonotype was recorded at least ten times. The gene calls are TRBV6-5 and TRBJ2-5; D remains ambiguous. V lost 0 bases and J lost 4, with 9 bases in between. The CDR3 sequence is 14 residues long. In germline, CDR1 is MNHEY, CDR2 SVGAGI. The CDR3 bases are TGTGCCAGCAGTTACTCGCCAGGAGCAGAGACCCAGTACTTC. Amino acid sequence: CASSYSPGAETQYF.

This clonotype was counted many times. The chain couples TRBV5-6 to TRBJ1-5; D gene uncertain. Germline lookup yields CDR1 SGHDT and CDR2 YYEEEE. V lost 1 base and J 3 bases, leaving 11 bases between the germline ends. The CDR3 runs 15 residues. CDR3 coding DNA: TGTGCCAGCAGCTTGAGTGGCAGCTACAATCAGCCCCAGCATTTT. It is translated as CASSLSGSYNQPQHF.

This clonotype was detected a few times. The chain links TRBV6-1 to TRBJ2-1; D not resolved. This CDR3 is built from 15 residues. Germline V gives CDR1 MNHNS, CDR2 SASEGT. Deletions cut 6 bases from V and 6 bases from J, with 18 bases between. Here the CDR3 reads CASSPSKIVVNEQFF. CDR3 bases: TGTGCCAGCAGCCCGAGTAAGATAGTGGTCAATGAGCAGTTCTTC.

For this clonotype: A much larger clone is a single base away; this may be a read error. The V gene is TRBV5-3, the J gene TRBJ2-3; 9 bases are shared with TRBD2. TRBV5-3 is an ORF for which the function is uncertain. The trim removed 8 bases at V and 2 bases at J, leaving 21 bases unmatched. CDR3 length: 19 residues. CDR3 loop: CASSAFPMASGEHTDTQYF. The CDR3 nucleotides are TGTGCCAGCAGCGCTTTCCCGATGGCTAGCGGGGAGCACACAGATACGCAGTATTTT.

The J gene is TRBJ1-1, the V gene TRBV5-1; possibly TRBD1 for D (5 bases). The V end lost 4 bases, the J end lost 1 base, and 29 bases lay between the germline ends. This CDR3 is 20 amino acids long. The germline V gene has CDR1 SGHRS and CDR2 YFSETQ. The CDR3 here is CASSPTHYTVSGLENTEAFF. CDR3 sequence (DNA): TGCGCCAGCAGCCCGACTCATTATACAGTCTCGGGGCTCGAGAACACTGAAGCTTTCTTT.

At least ten counts were recorded for this clonotype. This chain connects TRBV6-1 to TRBJ2-7; no definite D call. CDR1 and CDR2 from the germline V gene are MNHNS and SASEGT. Trimming took off 2 bases at V and 2 bases at J, with 10 bases between the two ends. The CDR3 spans 14 residues. The CDR3 nucleotides are TGTGCCAGCAGTGAATGGCTAGAGACCTACGAGCAGTACTTC. Amino acid sequence: CASSEWLETYEQYF.

This clonotype has more than one count but fewer than ten. It may be a read error: a sequence one base away is much more abundant. The rearrangement uses TRBV27 and TRBJ1-6; weak D call: TRBD1 (6 bases). Trimming left V 3 bases short and J 13 bases short, with 19 bases between. The CDR3 runs to 15 residues. From germline, CDR1 is MNHEY and CDR2 SMNVEV (reference sequence). This chain's CDR3 is CASSFKVQGVSPLHF. The CDR3 nucleotides are TGTGCCAGCAGTTTTAAGGTACAGGGAGTTTCGCCCCTCCACTTT.

The sample holds many counts of this clonotype. The chain uses TRBV2 and TRBJ2-3; TRBD1 matches at 7 bases. CDR3 length: 15 residues. Germline trimming cut 4 bases from V and 4 bases from J; bases unmatched to any gene: 8. Looked up from germline, CDR1 is SNHLY and CDR2 is FYNNEI. In DNA, the CDR3 is TGTGCCAGCAGTGGGACAGGTGATTCCCCAGATACGCAGTATTTT. This encodes CASSGTGDSPDTQYF.

This clonotype occurred many times. V gene TRBV6-1 combines with J gene TRBJ2-7; D perhaps matches TRBD1 (5 bases). The germline V and J ends were trimmed by 2 bases and 3 bases, with 11 bases remaining between them. The CDR3 extends over 14 amino acids. Germline V gene lookup returns CDR1 MNHNS and CDR2 SASEGT. In nucleotides, the CDR3 is TGTGCCAGCAGTGAATTAGAGGACATCTACGAGCAGTACTTC. Translating it yields CASSELEDIYEQYF.

This sequence joins TRBV20-1 and TRBJ2-3; 8 nucleotides agree with TRBD1. Per germline, CDR1 DFQATT and CDR2 SNEGSKA (reference sequence). V lost 0 bases, J lost 1 base, and 0 bases stayed unmatched. The CDR3 runs to 14 residues. DNA of the CDR3: TGCAGTGCTAGAGAGACAGGGGGCACAGATACGCAGTATTTT. The encoded protein is CSARETGGTDTQYF.

As for this clonotype: A much larger clone lies a single base off, so this may be a read error. V usage is TRBV4-3 and J usage is TRBJ1-1; no clear D gene. CDR1 is LGHNA and CDR2 is YSLEER in the germline V gene. V lost 1 base, J lost 7 bases, and 16 bases lay in between. The CDR3 is made up of 15 amino acids. The CDR3 region has the DNA TGCGCCAGCAGCCAAGGTCTAGGAGGGCCGAATGAAGCTTTCTTT. Amino acid sequence: CASSQGLGGPNEAFF.